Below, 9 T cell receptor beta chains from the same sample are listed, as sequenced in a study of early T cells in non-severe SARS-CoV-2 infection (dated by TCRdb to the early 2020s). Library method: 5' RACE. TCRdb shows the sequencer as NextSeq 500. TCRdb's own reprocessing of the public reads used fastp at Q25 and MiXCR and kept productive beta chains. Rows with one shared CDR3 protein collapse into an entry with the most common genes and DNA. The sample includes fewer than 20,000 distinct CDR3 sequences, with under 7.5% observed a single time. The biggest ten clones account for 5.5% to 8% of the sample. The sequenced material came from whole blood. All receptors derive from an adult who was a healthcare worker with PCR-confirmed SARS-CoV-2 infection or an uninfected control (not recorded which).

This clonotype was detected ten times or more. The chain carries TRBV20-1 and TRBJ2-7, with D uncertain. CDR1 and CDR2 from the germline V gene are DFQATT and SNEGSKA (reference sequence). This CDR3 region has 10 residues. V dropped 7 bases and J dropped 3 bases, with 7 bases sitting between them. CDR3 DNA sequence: TGCAGTGTGGGTTACTACGAGCAGTACTTC. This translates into CSVGYYEQYF.

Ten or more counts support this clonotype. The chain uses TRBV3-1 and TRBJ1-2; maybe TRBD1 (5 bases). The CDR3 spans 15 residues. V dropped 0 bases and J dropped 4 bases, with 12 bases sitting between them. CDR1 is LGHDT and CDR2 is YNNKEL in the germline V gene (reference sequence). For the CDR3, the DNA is TGTGCCAGCAGCCAAGAAGGGACGGGAAGCTATGGCTACACCTTC. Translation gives CASSQEGTGSYGYTF.

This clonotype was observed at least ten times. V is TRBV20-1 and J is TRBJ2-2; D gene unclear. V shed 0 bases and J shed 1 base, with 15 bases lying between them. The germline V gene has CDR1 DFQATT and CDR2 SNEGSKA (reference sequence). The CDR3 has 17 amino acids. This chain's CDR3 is CSARDPMGRLNTGELFF. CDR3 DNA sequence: TGCAGTGCTAGAGATCCCATGGGTAGATTGAACACCGGGGAGCTGTTTTTT.

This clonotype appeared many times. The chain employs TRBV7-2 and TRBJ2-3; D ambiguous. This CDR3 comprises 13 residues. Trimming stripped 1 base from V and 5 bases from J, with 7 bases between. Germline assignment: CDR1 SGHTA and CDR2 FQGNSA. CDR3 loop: CASSLGYGDTQYF. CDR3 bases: TGTGCCAGCAGCTTAGGGTATGGAGATACGCAGTATTTT.

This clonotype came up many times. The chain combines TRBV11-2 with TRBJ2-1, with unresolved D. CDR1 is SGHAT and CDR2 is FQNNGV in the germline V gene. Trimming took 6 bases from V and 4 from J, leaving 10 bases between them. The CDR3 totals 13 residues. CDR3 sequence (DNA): TGTGCCAGCAGTCCGGATCTTTACAATGAGCAGTTCTTC. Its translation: CASSPDLYNEQFF.

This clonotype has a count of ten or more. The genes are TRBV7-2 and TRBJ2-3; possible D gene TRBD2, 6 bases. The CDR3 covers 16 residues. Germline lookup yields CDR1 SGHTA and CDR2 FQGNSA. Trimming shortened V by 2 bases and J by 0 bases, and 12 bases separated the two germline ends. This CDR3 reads CASSLRVAVSTDTQYF. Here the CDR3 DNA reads TGTGCCAGCAGCTTACGGGTAGCGGTAAGCACAGATACGCAGTATTTT. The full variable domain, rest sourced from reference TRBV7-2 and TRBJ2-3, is GAGVSQSPSNKVTEKGKDVELRCDPISGHTALYWYRQSLGQGLEFLIYFQGNSAPDKSGLPSDRFSAERTGGSVSTLTIQRTQQEDSAVYLCASSLRVAVSTDTQYFGPGTRLTVL.

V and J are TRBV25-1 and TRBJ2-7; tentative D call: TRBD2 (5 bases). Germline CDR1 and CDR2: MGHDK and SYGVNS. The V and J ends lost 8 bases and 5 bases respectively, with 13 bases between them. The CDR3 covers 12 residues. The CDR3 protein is CASQVEANEQYF. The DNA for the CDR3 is TGTGCCAGCCAAGTGGAGGCTAACGAGCAGTACTTC.

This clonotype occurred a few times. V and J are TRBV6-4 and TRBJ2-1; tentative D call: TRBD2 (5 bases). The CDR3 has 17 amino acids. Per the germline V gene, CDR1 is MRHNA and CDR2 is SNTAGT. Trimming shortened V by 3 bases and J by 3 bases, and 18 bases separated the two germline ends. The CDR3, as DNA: TGTGCCAGCAGTGATGTCGAAGCGGTTGGGGACTACAATGAGCAGTTCTTC. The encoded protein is CASSDVEAVGDYNEQFF.

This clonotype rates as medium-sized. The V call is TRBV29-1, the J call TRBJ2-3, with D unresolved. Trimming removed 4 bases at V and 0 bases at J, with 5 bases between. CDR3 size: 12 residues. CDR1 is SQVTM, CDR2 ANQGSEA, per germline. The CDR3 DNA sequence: TGCAGCGTTGGTCGAAGCACAGATACGCAGTATTTT. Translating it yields CSVGRSTDTQYF.